This paragraph reports one T cell receptor beta chain. Its antigen is still unknown. Profiling relied on immunoSEQ multiplex PCR, and the TCRdb table lists in-frame clones only, not all of them. The repertoire has 8,000 to 11,000 clones, approximately 91% of them found once; the top ten carry about 4%. Time point here: week 3, after first cycle of checkpoint inhibitor. This sample stems from a study of blood T cell dynamics during melanoma immunotherapy. General study findings and limits: Whether repertoire-driving clones were melanoma-specific could not be determined.

CDR1 and CDR2 (germline): SGHRS, YFSETQ. V lost 0 bases and J 0 bases, leaving 7 bases between the germline ends. The CDR3 has 15 residues. This clonotype originated in a human donor with melanoma. This rearrangement joins TRBV5-1 to TRBJ2-1; D remains unclear. The sequencing used blood, collected from a patient treated with checkpoint blockade. The CDR3 region is CASSLEGRSYNEQFF. CDR3 nucleotides: TGCGCCAGCAGCTTGGAAGGGCGCTCCTACAATGAGCAGTTCTTC. Variable domain in full (rest from reference TRBV5-1 and TRBJ2-1): KAGVTQTPRYLIKTRGQQVTLSCSPISGHRSVSWYQQTPGQGLQFLFEYFSETQRNKGNFPGRFSGRQFSNSRSEMNVSTLELGDSALYLCASSLEGRSYNEQFFGPGTRLTVL.